Shown below are 12 T cell receptor beta chains from a single sample sequenced in a study of blood T cell repertoires in COVID-19. Clones were read by immunoSEQ multiplex PCR, and TCRdb kept only the in-frame ones, dropping some. The data show approximately 52,000 clones, roughly 91% seen once. Input material: peripheral blood. These receptors were obtained from a human donor in a cohort sampled during active COVID-19.

The rearrangement links TRBV9 to TRBJ1-1, with 8 bases aligning to TRBD1. The CDR3 contains 16 residues. The V gene's germline CDR1 is SGDLS and CDR2 YYNGEE. After removal of 3 bases from V and 3 bases from J, the junction contained 10 bases not matched to a gene. Written as DNA, the CDR3 is TGTGCCAGCAGCGCCACGTCACAGGGGGATTACACTGAAGCTTTCTTT. Encoded protein: CASSATSQGDYTEAFF.

J is TRBJ1-6 and V is TRBV20-1; D is undetermined. The V gene's germline CDR1 is DFQATT and CDR2 SNEGSKA (reference sequence). V dropped 3 bases and J dropped 7 bases, with 13 bases sitting between them. This CDR3 region has 14 residues. DNA of the CDR3: TGCAGTGCTAGTCGAGGTCCGTTAAATTCACCCCTCCACTTT. It encodes CSASRGPLNSPLHF.

The V gene is TRBV6-5, the J gene TRBJ2-7; maybe TRBD2 (6 bases). Germline CDR1 reads MNHEY; CDR2 reads SVGAGI. There are 14 residues in the CDR3. V was trimmed by 6 bases and J by 1 base, leaving 13 bases between them. In DNA, the CDR3 is TGTGCCAGCAGGTGGGGGGAGTTGTCCTACGAGCAGTACTTC. Its protein product is CASRWGELSYEQYF.

Only one count was recorded for this clone. The chain uses TRBV3-1 (or the pseudogene TRBV3-2) and TRBJ2-5; D is possibly TRBD2 (6 bases). The ends were cut back, 3 bases at V and 4 bases at J, with 12 bases in the middle. Per the germline V gene, CDR1 is LGHDT and CDR2 is YNNKEL (reference sequence). The CDR3 extends over 14 amino acids. CDR3 DNA sequence: TGTGCCAGCAGCCACCTCGGGAGCCGAGAGACCCAGTACTTC. The encoded protein is CASSHLGSRETQYF.

This rearrangement joins TRBV5-6 to TRBJ2-2, with 8 bases matching TRBD2. Per germline, CDR1 SGHDT and CDR2 YYEEEE. V shed 0 bases and J 7 bases; nucleotides not matched to a gene: 5. This CDR3 comprises 15 residues. The CDR3 region is CASSLVTSVVGELFF. DNA for the CDR3: TGTGCCAGCAGCTTGGTGACTAGCGTCGTCGGGGAGCTGTTTTTT.

The chain carries TRBV6-5 and TRBJ2-5, with a weak D call TRBD2 (6 bases). The CDR3 length is 15 residues. Germline V gives CDR1 MNHEY, CDR2 SVGAGI. The V end lost 6 bases, the J end lost 2 bases, and 16 bases lay between the germline ends. The CDR3 spells CASRGSQGGQETQYF. CDR3 DNA: TGTGCCAGCAGGGGAAGCCAGGGAGGACAAGAGACCCAGTACTTC.

The chain employs TRBV19 and TRBJ2-1; possible D gene TRBD2, 5 bases. Deletions cut 6 bases from V and 0 bases from J, with 18 bases between. The CDR3 loop spans 17 amino acids. The V gene's germline CDR1 is LNHDA and CDR2 SQIVND (reference sequence). The CDR3 reads CASSAPRPGSSYNEQFF. The CDR3 DNA reads TGTGCCAGTAGCGCGCCCCGCCCGGGGAGCTCCTACAATGAGCAGTTCTTC.

This clone showed up just once. The chain combines TRBV5-1 with TRBJ1-6; no clear D. The germline CDR1 and CDR2 sequences are SGHRS and YFSETQ. The CDR3 loop spans 20 amino acids. V was shortened by 0 bases and J by 0 bases, with 19 bases between the two germline ends. This CDR3 reads CASSLAPTAQLSSYNSPLHF. Written as DNA, the CDR3 is TGCGCCAGCAGCTTGGCCCCCACGGCACAGCTAAGCTCCTATAATTCACCCCTCCACTTT.

The V gene is TRBV6-6, the J gene TRBJ2-7, with 7 bases lining up with TRBD1. The V and J ends lost 4 bases and 4 bases, in that order; junction bases with no gene match: 4. The CDR3 is 13 amino acids. The germline gives CDR1 MNHNY, CDR2 SVGAGI (reference sequence). The CDR3 DNA reads as TGTGCCAGCAGTTGGCCGACAGGGTACGAGCAGTACTTC. As protein: CASSWPTGYEQYF.

A single count supports this clone. This sequence joins TRBV24-1 and TRBJ1-2, with TRBD1 matching over 7 bases. Germline CDR1 reads KGHDR; CDR2 reads SFDVKD. Unmatched junction bases numbered 3, after V lost 1 base and J lost 8 bases. CDR3 length: 13 residues. CDR3 nucleotides: TGTGCCACCAGTGATTTAACAGGGGTAGGCTACACCTTC. Translated, it gives CATSDLTGVGYTF.

The V and J genes are TRBV30 and TRBJ1-6, with D possibly matching TRBD1 (5 bases). V was clipped by 0 bases and J by 7 bases, with 10 bases between them. Germline V gives CDR1 GTSNPN, CDR2 SVGIG (reference sequence). The CDR3 runs to 14 residues. The CDR3 reads CAWSVGQGNSPLHF. The DNA for the CDR3 is TGTGCCTGGAGTGTTGGGCAGGGAAATTCACCCCTCCACTTT.

This clone has a single count. V is TRBV7-3 and J is TRBJ2-7; 12 nucleotides line up with TRBD1. The CDR3 spans 13 residues. V trimming: 8 bases; J trimming: 7 bases; junction bases outside the gene matches: 6. Germline V lookup: CDR1 SGHTA, CDR2 FQGTGA. CDR3 nucleotide sequence: TGTGCCAGCGGTCGGGACAGGGGGCGGGAGCAGTACTTC. Protein: CASGRDRGREQYF.